Below, 14 T cell receptor beta chains from the same sample are listed, as sequenced in a study of neoadjuvant anti-PD-1 for oral cavity cancer. The method was immunoSEQ multiplex PCR; TCRdb's version includes in-frame clones alone and lacks a portion of them. The sample lists approximately 37,000 clones, over 30% occurring once. Time point in this sample: after neoadjuvant nivolumab, at surgical resection. The input for sequencing was tumor tissue, taken after nivolumab (anti-PD-1) treatment. The receptors were gathered from a person between 35 and 79 years old with oral cavity squamous cell carcinoma.

The chain uses TRBV28 and TRBJ2-2, with D hard to call. In germline, CDR1 is MDHEN, CDR2 SYDVKM. V shed 4 bases and J shed 3 bases, with 9 bases lying between them. The CDR3 has 14 amino acids. In nucleotides, the CDR3 is TGTGCCAGCAGTTCTGGATTGTACACCGGGGAGCTGTTTTTT. This gives the protein CASSSGLYTGELFF. Filled out from reference TRBV28 and TRBJ2-2, the complete variable domain reads DVKVTQSSRYLVKRTGEKVFLECVQDMDHENMFWYRQDPGLGLRLIYFSYDVKMKEKGDIPEGYSVSREKKERFSLILESASTNQTSMYLCASSSGLYTGELFFGEGSRLTVL.

By share, this clone counts as medium-sized. J is TRBJ2-3 and V is TRBV9; no definite D call. CDR1 is SGDLS, CDR2 YYNGEE, per germline. Deletions cut 4 bases from V and 2 bases from J, with 17 bases between. This CDR3 has 16 amino acids. The CDR3 is CASSPRVGRNTDTQYF. The CDR3 nucleotides are TGTGCCAGCAGCCCCCGAGTTGGGCGCAACACAGATACGCAGTATTTT.

This chain uses TRBV7-2 with TRBJ2-1; the D is unclear. CDR3 length equals 13 residues. V lost 2 bases, J lost 7 bases, and 9 bases lay in between. The germline V gene encodes CDR1 SGHTA and CDR2 FQGNSA. The CDR3 nucleotides are TGTGCCAGCAGCTTATATGGGAATAATGAGCAGTTCTTC. This codes for CASSLYGNNEQFF.

V and J are TRBV28 and TRBJ2-6; maybe TRBD1 (6 bases). CDR3 length: 16 amino acids. V lost 6 bases to trimming and J lost 4 bases, with 16 bases between them. CDR1 is MDHEN and CDR2 is SYDVKM in the germline V gene. The CDR3 loop reads CASRPYRVGGANVLTF. CDR3 nucleotides: TGTGCCAGCAGACCCTACAGGGTAGGAGGGGCCAACGTCCTGACTTTC.

The chain links TRBV29-1 to TRBJ2-7; 11 nucleotides match TRBD2. After removal of 4 bases from V and 2 bases from J, the junction contained 4 bases not matched to a gene. Germline V gives CDR1 SQVTM, CDR2 ANQGSEA. The CDR3 length is 14 residues. The CDR3 DNA reads TGCAGCGTTGGGCTAGCGGGAGGTACCTACGAGCAGTACTTC. It yields the protein CSVGLAGGTYEQYF.

This clone has only one observation. The CDR3 here is CASSLRGTWNEQYF. CDR3 DNA: TGTGCCAGCAGCTTGAGGGGGACCTGGAACGAGCAGTACTTC. The chain couples TRBV5-6 to TRBJ2-7; a possible D gene is TRBD1 (6 bases). The CDR3 covers 14 residues. CDR1 is SGHDT and CDR2 is YYEEEE in the germline V gene. Trimming stripped 1 base from V and 5 bases from J, with 13 bases between.

This clone came up many times. The genes are TRBV5-1 and TRBJ1-6; 11 bases map to TRBD1. Germline V lookup: CDR1 SGHRS, CDR2 YFSETQ. This CDR3 is 15 amino acids long. After removal of 4 bases from V and 7 bases from J, the junction contained 4 bases not matched to a gene. CDR3 sequence: CASSPGQGANSPLHF. CDR3 in DNA: TGCGCCAGCAGCCCCGGACAGGGGGCAAATTCACCCCTCCACTTT.

This clone has only a few counts. The chain has TRBV7-6 and TRBJ1-1, with TRBD1 matching 7 bases. Per the germline V gene, CDR1 is SGHVS and CDR2 is FNYEAQ. The trim removed 5 bases at V and 1 base at J, leaving 4 bases unmatched. The CDR3 runs to 14 residues. CDR3: CASSTRQGNTEAFF. In DNA form, the CDR3 reads TGTGCCAGCAGCACACGACAGGGGAACACTGAAGCTTTCTTT.

There are a few counts of this clone. J is TRBJ1-6 and V is TRBV5-6; D gene ambiguous. Germline CDR1 is SGHDT and CDR2 is YYEEEE. This CDR3 has 16 amino acids. Trimming left V 0 bases short and J 6 bases short, with 13 bases between. DNA for the CDR3: TGTGCCAGCAGCTTGGGATGGGATGCTAGTAATTCACCCCTCCACTTT. Amino acids: CASSLGWDASNSPLHF.

This sequence joins TRBV20-1 and TRBJ1-2; D possibly corresponds to TRBD1 (6 bases). This CDR3 region has 11 residues. The germline V gene encodes CDR1 DFQATT and CDR2 SNEGSKA (reference sequence). Trimming removed 6 bases at V and 6 bases at J, with 11 bases between. CDR3 sequence (DNA): TGCAGTGCCAATACAGGGAATGGCTACACCTTC. Translating it yields CSANTGNGYTF.

J is TRBJ1-5 and V is TRBV27; D remains unclear. V lost 3 bases to trimming and J lost 1 base, with 4 bases between them. CDR3 length: 13 residues. Germline V lookup: CDR1 MNHEY, CDR2 SMNVEV (reference sequence). CDR3: CASSFSSNQPQHF. The CDR3 region has the DNA TGTGCCAGCAGTTTCTCGAGCAATCAGCCCCAGCATTTT.

V usage is TRBV7-8 and J usage is TRBJ2-5; 13 bases fit TRBD2. The CDR3 consists of 15 residues. Trimming cost V 7 bases and J 5 bases; bases outside gene matches: 7. Germline V gives CDR1 SGHVS, CDR2 FQNEAQ. The CDR3, as DNA: TGTGCCAGCAACGGACTAGCGGGAGTGCAGGAGACCCAGTACTTC. This codes for CASNGLAGVQETQYF. The full variable domain, in which reference TRBV7-8 and TRBJ2-5 provide the parts outside the CDR3, is GAGVSQSPRYKVAKRGQDVALRCDPISGHVSLFWYQQALGQGPEFLTYFQNEAQLDKSGLPSDRFFAERPEGSVSTLKIQRTQQEDSAVYLCASNGLAGVQETQYFGPGTRLLVL.

The V gene is TRBV19, the J gene TRBJ1-2, with D possibly being TRBD1 (5 bases). This CDR3 has 13 amino acids. Germline values: CDR1 LNHDA, CDR2 SQIVND (reference sequence). Trimming stripped 7 bases from V and 4 bases from J, with 13 bases between. The CDR3 DNA reads TGTGCCAGTATGGGGACGAATTCCTATGGCTACACCTTC. Translation gives CASMGTNSYGYTF.

This clone appeared once. This rearrangement joins TRBV12-5 to TRBJ2-5; D is uncertain. V was clipped by 3 bases and J by 4 bases, with 6 bases between them. Germline-derived CDR1 and CDR2 are LGHNT and FRNRAP. There are 12 residues in the CDR3. Here the CDR3 reads CASGFGRETQYF. The CDR3 DNA follows: TGTGCTAGTGGTTTTGGGCGAGAGACCCAGTACTTC. Looking up the rest from reference TRBV12-5 and TRBJ2-5 gives the full variable domain: DARVTQTPRHKVTEMGQEVTMRCQPILGHNTVFWYRQTMMQGLELLAYFRNRAPLDDSGMPKDRFSAEMPDATLATLKIQPSEPRDSAVYFCASGFGRETQYFGPGTRLLVL.